This record covers a single TCR beta chain. Its antigen is not identified. The germline gene is not matched at one end of the junction; a read error may be the cause. The sample is drawn from a study of CD8+CD57+ T cells in acquired aplastic anemia. Study at large: Mean DNA quantity obtained from sorted CD4+ and CD8+ cells was 2.5 to 4 ug. CD4+ reads averaged roughly 9.9 million in healthy donors.

CDR3 and TCR beta VDJ profiling relied on a genomic DNA template. One entry per CDR3 protein, called by TCRdb with MiXCR from the reads. The profile shows about 48,000 distinct CDR3 sequences, roughly 69% of them singletons. The length of the CDR3 is 11 residues. The germline V gene encodes CDR1 DFQATT and CDR2 SNEGSKA (reference sequence). Study-wide points: Patients were compared with controls for CD8+ Simpson's diversity, and no significant difference emerged. The same twenty-nine CD8+ CDR3 sequences occurred in patients and in controls.

The V gene is TRBV20-1, the J gene TRBJ2-7; 9 bases fit TRBD1. This receptor was obtained from a human donor in good health, serving as a control. Sequencing used sorted CD4+, CD8+, or CD8+CD57+ T cells (not recorded which) from PBMCs. DNA for the CDR3: TGCAGCGCTAGAGGGACAGGGGAGCAGTACTTC. This encodes CSARGTGEQYF.